This TCR beta chain was profiled in a study of radiation and T cells in renal cell carcinoma. Whole-study context: Nephrectomy followed 15 Gy stereotactic body radiation by 4 weeks. Study-wide findings and caveats: In blood, top tumor clones expanded by 2 weeks, shrinking by 4.

This table comes from immunoSEQ multiplex PCR, and its TCRdb copy is limited to in-frame clones, with some not included. The table records about 150,000 clones, about 88% of them present only once. Note on this clone: Its target is not known.

Time point given: baseline pretreatment blood. Treatment of the sample: 15 Gy SBRT to primary tumor, nephrectomy 4 weeks later. The sequenced sample was blood, obtained from a patient whose treatment included radiotherapy and nephrectomy. The receptor comes from a woman aged 45-59 years with renal cell carcinoma.

The CDR3 here is CASSPGSGSRTEAFF. CDR3 DNA sequence: TGTGCCAGCTCACCAGGCTCAGGAAGTAGGACTGAAGCTTTCTTT. The rearrangement uses TRBV18 and TRBJ1-1; unclear D gene. CDR1 and CDR2 from the germline V gene are KGHSH and LQKENI. The CDR3 extends over 15 amino acids. Trimming removed 2 bases from V and 5 bases from J, with 15 bases in between.